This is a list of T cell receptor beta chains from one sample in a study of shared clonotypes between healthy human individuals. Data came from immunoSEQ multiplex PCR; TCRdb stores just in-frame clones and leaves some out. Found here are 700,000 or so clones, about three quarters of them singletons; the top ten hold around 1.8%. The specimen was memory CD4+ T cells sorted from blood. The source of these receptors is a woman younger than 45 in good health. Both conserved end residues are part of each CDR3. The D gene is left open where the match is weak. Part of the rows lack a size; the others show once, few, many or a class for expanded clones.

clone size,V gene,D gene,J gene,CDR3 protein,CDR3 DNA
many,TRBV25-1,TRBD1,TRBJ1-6,CASSTSGGSSPLHF,TGTGCCAGCAGCACATCAGGGGGCTCTTCACCCCTCCACTTT
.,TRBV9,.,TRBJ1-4,CASSPGLTALNEKLFF,TGTGCCAGCAGCCCAGGGCTGACCGCTCTGAATGAAAAACTGTTTTTT
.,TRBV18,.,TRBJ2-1,CASSYAGSSYNEQFF,TGTGCCAGCTCGTACGCAGGGAGCTCCTACAATGAGCAGTTCTTC
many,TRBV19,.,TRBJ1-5,CASSISRDQVNQPQHF,TGTGCCAGTAGTATATCCCGGGACCAGGTCAATCAGCCCCAGCATTTT
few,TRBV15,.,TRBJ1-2,CATSREPTKDYGYTF,TGTGCCACCAGCAGAGAACCAACCAAGGACTATGGCTACACCTTC
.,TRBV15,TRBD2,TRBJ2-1,CATSPRALAGGYNEQFF,TGTGCCACCAGCCCACGGGCGCTAGCGGGAGGGTACAATGAGCAGTTCTTC
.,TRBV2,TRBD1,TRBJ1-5,CASLQGADSNQPQHF,TGTGCCAGCTTACAGGGGGCGGATAGCAATCAGCCCCAGCATTTT
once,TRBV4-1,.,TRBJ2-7,CASSQVPSREQYF,TGCGCCAGCAGCCAAGTCCCGTCGCGTGAGCAGTACTTC
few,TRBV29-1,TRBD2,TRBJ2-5,CSVGSIAGGPPTQYF,TGCAGCGTTGGAAGTATTGCGGGAGGGCCCCCCACCCAGTACTTC
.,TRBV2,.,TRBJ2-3,CASSQMSWVPTDTQYF,TGTGCCAGCAGTCAGATGTCCTGGGTCCCCACAGATACGCAGTATTTT
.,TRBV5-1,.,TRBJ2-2,CASSLEAGPANTGELFF,TGCGCCAGCAGCTTGGAGGCGGGGCCAGCGAACACCGGGGAGCTGTTTTTT
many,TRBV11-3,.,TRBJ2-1,CASSTGLAYNEQFF,TGTGCCAGCAGCACGGGACTCGCATACAATGAGCAGTTCTTC
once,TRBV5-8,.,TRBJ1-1,CASKRSGTANTEAFF,TGTGCCAGCAAAAGATCCGGGACGGCGAACACTGAAGCTTTCTTT
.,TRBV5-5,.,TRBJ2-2,CASSFSRGANTGELFF,TGTGCCAGCAGCTTTTCCCGGGGTGCGAACACCGGGGAGCTGTTTTTT
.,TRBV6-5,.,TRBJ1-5,CASSTRPGDQPQHF,TGTGCCAGCAGTACCCGCCCAGGGGATCAGCCCCAGCATTTT
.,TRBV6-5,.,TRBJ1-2,CASRRGDGANYGYTF,TGTGCCAGCAGAAGGGGTGACGGAGCTAACTATGGCTACACCTTC
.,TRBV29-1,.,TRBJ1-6,CSVKQSDGNSPLHF,TGCAGCGTGAAACAGTCGGACGGAAATTCACCCCTCCACTTT
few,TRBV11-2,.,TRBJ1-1,CASSLVLQGEAFF,TGTGCCAGCAGCTTAGTTCTACAGGGTGAAGCTTTCTTT
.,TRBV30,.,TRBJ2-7,CAWTGISYEQYF,TGTGCCTGGACCGGGATCTCCTACGAGCAGTACTTC
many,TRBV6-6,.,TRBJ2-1,CASSSGGGSIGEQFF,TGTGCCAGCAGTTCCGGCGGCGGGTCGATCGGTGAGCAGTTCTTC
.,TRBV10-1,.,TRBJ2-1,CASSERGGTNEQFF,TGCGCCAGCAGTGAGCGAGGGGGGACCAATGAGCAGTTCTTC
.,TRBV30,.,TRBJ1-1,CAWSVGPTEAFF,TGTGCCTGGAGTGTGGGTCCGACTGAAGCTTTCTTT
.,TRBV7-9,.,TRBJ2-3,CASSLVRDTDTQYF,TGTGCCAGCAGCTTGGTCAGGGATACAGATACGCAGTATTTT
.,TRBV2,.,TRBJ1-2,CASSVRGEYGYTF,TGTGCCAGCAGTGTCCGGGGGGAGTATGGCTACACCTTC
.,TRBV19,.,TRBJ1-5,CASSVGDRRNQPQHF,TGTGCCAGTAGTGTCGGAGACAGGCGCAATCAGCCCCAGCATTTT
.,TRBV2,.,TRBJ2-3,CASSGRPSNADTQYF,TGTGCCAGCAGTGGTCGGCCGTCGAACGCAGATACGCAGTATTTT
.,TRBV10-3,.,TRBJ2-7,CAISEDGPYEQYF,TGTGCCATCAGTGAAGACGGTCCCTACGAGCAGTACTTC
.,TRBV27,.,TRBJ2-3,CASSRGRGVYTDTQYF,TGTGCCAGCAGTCGGGGTAGGGGGGTTTACACAGATACGCAGTATTTT
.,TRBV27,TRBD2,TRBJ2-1,CASSPIGLAGRNEQFF,TGTGCCAGCAGTCCCATCGGACTAGCGGGTAGAAATGAGCAGTTCTTC
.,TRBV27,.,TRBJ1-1,CASSGGRLEAFF,TGTGCCAGCAGTGGGGGTCGGCTGGAAGCTTTCTTT
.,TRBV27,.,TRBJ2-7,CASSRPGTRGEQYF,TGTGCCAGCAGCCGACCCGGGACTCGGGGCGAGCAGTACTTC
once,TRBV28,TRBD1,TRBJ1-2,CASSFSDRDYGYTF,TGTGCCAGCAGTTTTTCGGACAGGGACTATGGCTACACCTTC
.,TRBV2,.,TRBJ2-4,CASTLTPREGKNIQYF,TGTGCCAGCACCCTTACCCCCCGAGAGGGAAAAAACATTCAGTACTTC
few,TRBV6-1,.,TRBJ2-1,CASSEWSKGTNNEQFF,TGTGCCAGCAGTGAATGGTCTAAAGGAACCAACAATGAGCAGTTCTTC
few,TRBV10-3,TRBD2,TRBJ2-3,CAIRGSGRAAGTDTQYF,TGTGCCATCAGGGGTAGCGGGAGGGCCGCGGGCACAGATACGCAGTATTTT
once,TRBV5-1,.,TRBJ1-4,CASQGSNEKLFF,TGCGCCAGCCAGGGGTCTAATGAAAAACTGTTTTTT
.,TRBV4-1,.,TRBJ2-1,CASSQGLPGSTYNEQFF,TGCGCCAGCAGCCAGGGACTCCCCGGGAGCACCTACAATGAGCAGTTCTTC
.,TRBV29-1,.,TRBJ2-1,CSVGQTGVSYNEQFF,TGCAGCGTTGGACAAACTGGGGTCTCCTACAATGAGCAGTTCTTC
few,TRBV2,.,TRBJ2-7,CASRKLDLSYEQYF,TGTGCCAGCAGAAAACTAGATCTCTCCTACGAGCAGTACTTC
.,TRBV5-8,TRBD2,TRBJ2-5,CASSGRIQHDSGIHQETQYF,TGTGCCAGCAGCGGGAGGATACAGCATGATAGCGGGATACACCAAGAGACCCAGTACTTC
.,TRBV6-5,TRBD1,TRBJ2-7,CASSQGQGTYEQYF,TGTGCCAGCAGTCAAGGACAGGGGACCTACGAGCAGTACTTC
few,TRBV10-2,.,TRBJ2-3,CASWGFSDTQYF,TGCGCCAGCTGGGGCTTTTCAGATACGCAGTATTTT
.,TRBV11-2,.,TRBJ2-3,CASSPRLLQYF,TGTGCCAGCAGTCCCCGACTGCTCCAGTATTTT
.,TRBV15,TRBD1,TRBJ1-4,CATSSPEQGWYEKLFF,TGTGCCACCAGCAGTCCGGAACAGGGGTGGTACGAAAAACTGTTTTTT
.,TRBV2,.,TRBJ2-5,CASRNEGETQYF,TGTGCCAGCAGGAATGAGGGGGAGACCCAGTACTTC
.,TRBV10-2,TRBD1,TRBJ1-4,CASSESVRGREKLFF,TGCGCCAGCAGTGAGTCAGTCAGGGGGCGTGAAAAACTGTTTTTT
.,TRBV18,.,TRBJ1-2,CASSRAASNGYTF,TGTGCCAGCTCACGGGCCGCGAGTAATGGCTACACCTTC
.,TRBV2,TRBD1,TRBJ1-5,CASKGTGGQPQHF,TGTGCCAGCAAAGGGACAGGGGGTCAGCCCCAGCATTTT
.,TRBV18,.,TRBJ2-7,CASSPPGGGYEQYF,TGTGCCAGCTCACCACCGGGTGGGGGCTACGAGCAGTACTTC
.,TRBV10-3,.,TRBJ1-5,CAISGDGSQPQHF,TGTGCCATCAGTGGCGACGGGAGTCAGCCCCAGCATTTT
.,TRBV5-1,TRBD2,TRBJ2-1,CASSLVFTSDNEQFF,TGCGCCAGCAGCTTGGTGTTTACTAGCGACAATGAGCAGTTCTTC
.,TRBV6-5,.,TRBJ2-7,CASSYSSGGAYEQYF,TGTGCCAGCAGTTACTCAAGTGGAGGGGCCTACGAGCAGTACTTC
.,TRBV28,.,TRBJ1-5,CASSQVRVTGQPQHF,TGTGCCAGCAGCCAGGTCCGGGTAACGGGTCAGCCCCAGCATTTT
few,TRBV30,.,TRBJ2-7,CAWSVGHGYEQYF,TGTGCCTGGAGTGTAGGCCATGGCTACGAGCAGTACTTC
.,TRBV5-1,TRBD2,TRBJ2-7,CASSFLAGGSYEQYF,TGCGCCAGCAGCTTCCTCGCGGGAGGTTCCTACGAGCAGTACTTC
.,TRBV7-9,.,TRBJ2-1,CASSFPGLNNNEQFF,TGTGCCAGCAGTTTCCCGGGACTTAACAACAATGAGCAGTTCTTC
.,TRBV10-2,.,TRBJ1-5,CASTLTDTNQPQHF,TGCGCCAGCACTCTTACGGACACTAATCAGCCCCAGCATTTT
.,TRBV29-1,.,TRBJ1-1,CSVEDHQGTEAFF,TGCAGCGTTGAAGATCATCAGGGGACTGAAGCTTTCTTT
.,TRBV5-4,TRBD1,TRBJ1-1,CASSGSTGAISEAFF,TGTGCCAGCAGCGGATCAACAGGGGCGATTAGTGAAGCTTTCTTT
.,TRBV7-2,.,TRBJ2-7,CASSSSQMGPYEQYF,TGTGCCAGCAGCTCCAGTCAGATGGGACCCTACGAGCAGTACTTC